Listed below are T cell receptor beta chains from one sample, sequenced in a study of CD8+ T cells in alopecia areata. Here immunoSEQ multiplex PCR was the method, and the copy in TCRdb shows in-frame clones only, minus some. In the table there are about 42,000 clones, 55% to 75% of which are singletons. Here the sequenced sample was CD8+ T cells sorted from blood, taken at week 4, from a patient treated with tofacitinib. All receptors come from a human donor with alopecia areata. CDR3s include the opening cysteine and the closing phenylalanine or tryptophan. The D gene is left open where the match is weak. Part of the rows lack a size; the others show once, few, many or a class for expanded clones.

cdr3_nt: TGTGCCTGGCATGACAGGGCAGGGATCACTGAAGCTTTCTTT; cdr3_aa: CAWHDRAGITEAFF; v_call: TRBV30; clone_size: once; j_call: TRBJ1-1; d_call: TRBD1
cdr3_nt: TGTGCCAGCAGCCCCCGACAGGGACGTGAAGCTTTCTTT; cdr3_aa: CASSPRQGREAFF; v_call: TRBV7-6; clone_size: few; j_call: TRBJ1-1; d_call: TRBD1
cdr3_nt: TGCGCCAGCAGGTGGGACGCCCAAGAGACCCAGTACTTC; cdr3_aa: CASRWDAQETQYF; v_call: TRBV5-1; clone_size: once; j_call: TRBJ2-5; d_call: -
cdr3_nt: TGCAGCGCCGGGGGGGATATGAACACTGAAGCTTTCTTT; cdr3_aa: CSAGGDMNTEAFF; v_call: TRBV29-1; clone_size: -; j_call: TRBJ1-1; d_call: -
cdr3_nt: TGCGCCAGCAGCCAAGATACAGGGGGCGTCTATGGCTACACCTTC; cdr3_aa: CASSQDTGGVYGYTF; v_call: TRBV4-3; clone_size: -; j_call: TRBJ1-2; d_call: TRBD1
cdr3_nt: TGTGCCAGCAGCCCAGGGGGGTCCTACGAGCAGTACTTC; cdr3_aa: CASSPGGSYEQYF; v_call: TRBV11-2; clone_size: -; j_call: TRBJ2-7; d_call: -
cdr3_nt: TGTGCCAGCAGCTTAGCCCCCAGTAGTGGGGTAGGCACAGATACGCAGTATTTT; cdr3_aa: CASSLAPSSGVGTDTQYF; v_call: TRBV7-8; clone_size: -; j_call: TRBJ2-3; d_call: -
cdr3_nt: TGCAGCGTTGAATGGGCGGGGGCTCAAGAGACCCAGTACTTC; cdr3_aa: CSVEWAGAQETQYF; v_call: TRBV29-1; clone_size: -; j_call: TRBJ2-5; d_call: -
cdr3_nt: TGCAGCGTTGGGGGACAGGGCTCATATGGCTACACCTTC; cdr3_aa: CSVGGQGSYGYTF; v_call: TRBV29-1; clone_size: -; j_call: TRBJ1-2; d_call: TRBD1
cdr3_nt: TGTGCCAGCAGCCCGGGACAGGGCTACGAGCAGTACTTC; cdr3_aa: CASSPGQGYEQYF; v_call: TRBV7-6; clone_size: -; j_call: TRBJ2-7; d_call: TRBD1
cdr3_nt: TGTGCCAGCAGCTTTCCCCTCGGGACACAAACTTATGGCTACACCTTC; cdr3_aa: CASSFPLGTQTYGYTF; v_call: TRBV7-9; clone_size: -; j_call: TRBJ1-2; d_call: -
cdr3_nt: TGTGCCAGTAGTCCCGCCGGGGGTCCGGCAGATACGCAGTATTTT; cdr3_aa: CASSPAGGPADTQYF; v_call: TRBV19; clone_size: few; j_call: TRBJ2-3; d_call: -
cdr3_nt: TGCAGCGTTGGTGCGGGACAGGGGGCGAAAGGCTACACCTTC; cdr3_aa: CSVGAGQGAKGYTF; v_call: TRBV29-1; clone_size: few; j_call: TRBJ1-2; d_call: TRBD1
cdr3_nt: TGTGCCAGCAGCCAGCCGGGACAGGGATTCACAGATACGCAGTATTTT; cdr3_aa: CASSQPGQGFTDTQYF; v_call: TRBV14; clone_size: few; j_call: TRBJ2-3; d_call: TRBD1
cdr3_nt: TGTGCCAGCAGTGCAATAAGGGTGAATGAGCAGTTCTTC; cdr3_aa: CASSAIRVNEQFF; v_call: TRBV25-1; clone_size: -; j_call: TRBJ2-1; d_call: -
cdr3_nt: TGTGCCAGCAGTGAAGGGAGCGGGGGGGCAACCGGGGAGCTGTTTTTT; cdr3_aa: CASSEGSGGATGELFF; v_call: TRBV25-1; clone_size: -; j_call: TRBJ2-2; d_call: TRBD2
cdr3_nt: TGTGCCAGCAGCATAGGGACTAGCGTTACCAATGAGCAGTTCTTC; cdr3_aa: CASSIGTSVTNEQFF; v_call: TRBV7-3; clone_size: few; j_call: TRBJ2-1; d_call: TRBD2
cdr3_nt: TGCAGCGGATGGGGGGGACTGGCCGACAATGAGCAGTTCTTC; cdr3_aa: CSGWGGLADNEQFF; v_call: TRBV29-1; clone_size: -; j_call: TRBJ2-1; d_call: TRBD2
cdr3_nt: TGTGCCAGTAGTGGAGGGAACGAGCAGTACTTC; cdr3_aa: CASSGGNEQYF; v_call: TRBV19; clone_size: few; j_call: TRBJ2-7; d_call: -
cdr3_nt: TGTGCCTGGATACCAGGGGGTGGCCTCAATTCACCCCTCCACTTT; cdr3_aa: CAWIPGGGLNSPLHF; v_call: TRBV30; clone_size: -; j_call: TRBJ1-6; d_call: TRBD1
cdr3_nt: TGTGCCAGCAGCGTAGCTACGGGGACAGATACGCAGTATTTT; cdr3_aa: CASSVATGTDTQYF; v_call: TRBV9; clone_size: -; j_call: TRBJ2-3; d_call: -
cdr3_nt: TGTGCCAGCAGTGAACTGGGGACAGGGGGCGGCGCAGATACGCAGTATTTT; cdr3_aa: CASSELGTGGGADTQYF; v_call: TRBV2; clone_size: few; j_call: TRBJ2-3; d_call: TRBD1
cdr3_nt: TGCGCCAGCAGCCAAGGCTTCGGGGCGGGGACAGATACGCAGTATTTT; cdr3_aa: CASSQGFGAGTDTQYF; v_call: TRBV4-3; clone_size: -; j_call: TRBJ2-3; d_call: -
cdr3_nt: TGTGCCAGCAGTTACCCAGGGGAGGGTTACTACGAGCAGTACTTC; cdr3_aa: CASSYPGEGYYEQYF; v_call: TRBV25-1; clone_size: few; j_call: TRBJ2-7; d_call: -
cdr3_nt: TGTGCCTGGTCCTCAGGCGCTAGCGCAACCGGGGAGCTGTTTTTT; cdr3_aa: CAWSSGASATGELFF; v_call: TRBV30; clone_size: -; j_call: TRBJ2-2; d_call: -
cdr3_nt: TGCGCCAGCAGCCAAGATGTGGACAGGATCTATGGCTACACCTTC; cdr3_aa: CASSQDVDRIYGYTF; v_call: TRBV4-1; clone_size: -; j_call: TRBJ1-2; d_call: TRBD1
cdr3_nt: TGTGCCAGCAGCTTAGGACAGGCGAACGAAAAACTGTTTTTT; cdr3_aa: CASSLGQANEKLFF; v_call: TRBV11-2; clone_size: medium-sized; j_call: TRBJ1-4; d_call: -
cdr3_nt: TGTGCCAGCAGCCGGACTAGCGGGGGGATCACAGATACGCAGTATTTT; cdr3_aa: CASSRTSGGITDTQYF; v_call: TRBV14; clone_size: once; j_call: TRBJ2-3; d_call: TRBD2
cdr3_nt: TGTGCCAGCAGCTTTAATAGCGGGGGAAGCACAGATACGCAGTATTTT; cdr3_aa: CASSFNSGGSTDTQYF; v_call: TRBV7-6; clone_size: -; j_call: TRBJ2-3; d_call: TRBD2
cdr3_nt: TGCGCCAGCAGCCAAGAGACTACGAACACTGAAGCTTTCTTT; cdr3_aa: CASSQETTNTEAFF; v_call: TRBV4-3; clone_size: -; j_call: TRBJ1-1; d_call: -
cdr3_nt: TGCGCCAGCAGCTTGAAACAGGGTTCGATCGAGACCCAGTACTTC; cdr3_aa: CASSLKQGSIETQYF; v_call: TRBV5-1; clone_size: -; j_call: TRBJ2-5; d_call: -
cdr3_nt: TGCGCCAGCAGCTTGGTTCCAGGGAACACAGATACGCAGTATTTT; cdr3_aa: CASSLVPGNTDTQYF; v_call: TRBV5-1; clone_size: few; j_call: TRBJ2-3; d_call: -
cdr3_nt: TGCAGCTGTGTCTTCGTCGGAGCCTACGAGCAGTACTTC; cdr3_aa: CSCVFVGAYEQYF; v_call: TRBV29-1; clone_size: -; j_call: TRBJ2-7; d_call: -